This TCR beta chain was captured by sequencing in a study of T cells expressing NK-cell markers. Study summary: Sequenced donors, eight in total, included seven who were HCMV-seropositive and one who was seronegative. Study conclusions and caveats: In four donors, dominant clonotypes made up about 25-60.1% of CD3+CD56-NKG2C+ cells.

With regard to this clonotype: Its antigen is undetermined.

TCRdb reprocessed the 5' RACE reads, with one entry per CDR3 protein and no DNA. The sample totals 500,000 to 600,000 distinct CDR3 sequences. Per the germline V gene, CDR1 is DFQATT and CDR2 is SNEGSKA (reference sequence). The CDR3 runs 15 residues. This TCR derives from a man aged 18 to 29 in good health. The genes are TRBV20-1 and TRBJ2-1; the D call from TCRdb, TRBD2, cannot be confirmed without DNA. Sequences were obtained from blood T cells: a sorted CD56 or NKG2C T cell subset, CD4+ or CD8+ T cells, or bulk PBMC T cells (not recorded which). The CDR3 reads CSALYSGDTYNEQFF.